Detailed here is one T cell receptor (beta chain). These data belong to a study of T cell repertoires in cytomegalovirus infection. Using its own MiXCR run on the reads, TCRdb lists one record per CDR3 protein. The table has about 440,000 distinct CDR3 sequences, about a third seen once. Sample: PBMCs. The clonotype originates from a human donor in good health (CMV status not recorded). Some clones in this sample may be carry-over from other donors' samples.

Here the CDR3 reads CASSRTQNTEAFF. Here the CDR3 DNA reads TGCGCCAGCAGCCGCACACAGAACACTGAAGCTTTCTTT. The chain joins TRBV4-1 to TRBJ1-1, with D unclear. The CDR3 loop spans 13 amino acids. Trimming removed 4 bases from V and 1 base from J, with 7 bases in between. CDR1 and CDR2 (germline): MGHRA, YSYEKL.